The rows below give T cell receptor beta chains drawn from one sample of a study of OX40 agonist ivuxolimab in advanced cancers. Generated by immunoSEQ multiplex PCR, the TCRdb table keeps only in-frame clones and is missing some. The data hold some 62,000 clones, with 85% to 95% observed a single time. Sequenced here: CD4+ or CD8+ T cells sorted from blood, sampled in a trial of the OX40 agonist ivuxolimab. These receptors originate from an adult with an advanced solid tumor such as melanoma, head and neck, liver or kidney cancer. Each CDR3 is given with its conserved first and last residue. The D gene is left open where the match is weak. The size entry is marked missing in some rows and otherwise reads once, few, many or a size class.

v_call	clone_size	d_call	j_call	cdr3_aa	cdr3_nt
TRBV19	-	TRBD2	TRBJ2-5	CATKEMTVAGETQYF	TGTGCCACTAAAGAAATGACAGTAGCGGGGGAGACCCAGTACTTC
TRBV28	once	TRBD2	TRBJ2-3	CASSLSFAPGTSGSTDTQYF	TGTGCCAGCAGTTTATCCTTCGCCCCAGGGACTAGCGGCAGCACAGATACGCAGTATTTT
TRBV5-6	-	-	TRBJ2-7	CASSGGSYEQYF	TGTGCCAGCAGCGGCGGCTCCTACGAGCAGTACTTC
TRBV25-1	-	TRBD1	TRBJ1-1	CASSRPGTGEISTEAFF	TGTGCCAGCAGTCGCCCGGGGACAGGGGAGATTAGTACTGAAGCTTTCTTT
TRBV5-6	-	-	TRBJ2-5	CASSGGIQETQYF	TGTGCCAGCAGCGGGGGGATCCAAGAGACCCAGTACTTC
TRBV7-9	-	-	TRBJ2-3	CASSRPGARDTQYF	TGTGCCAGCAGCCGACCGGGGGCCAGGGATACGCAGTATTTT
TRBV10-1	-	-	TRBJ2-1	CASSEGSGIGYNEQFF	TGCGCCAGCAGTGAGGGGAGCGGTATAGGCTACAATGAGCAGTTCTTC
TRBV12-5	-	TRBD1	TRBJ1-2	CASGLVLGQGSNYGYTF	TGTGCTAGTGGTTTGGTACTGGGACAGGGATCCAACTATGGCTACACCTTC
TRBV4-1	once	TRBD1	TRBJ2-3	CASSQGQGIGTQYF	TGCGCCAGCAGCCAGGGACAGGGTATTGGCACGCAGTATTTT
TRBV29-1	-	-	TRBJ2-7	CSVMTESNSYEQYF	TGCAGCGTAATGACAGAATCAAACTCCTACGAGCAGTACTTC
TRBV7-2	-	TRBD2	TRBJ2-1	CASSLAPSGGYNEQFF	TGTGCCAGCAGCTTAGCGCCTAGCGGGGGCTACAATGAGCAGTTCTTC
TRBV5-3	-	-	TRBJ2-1	CASSLTDNEQFF	TGTGCCAGCAGCTTGACGGACAATGAGCAGTTCTTC
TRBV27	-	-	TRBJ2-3	CASSLPGASPTDTQYF	TGTGCCAGCAGTTTACCGGGTGCCTCACCCACAGATACGCAGTATTTT
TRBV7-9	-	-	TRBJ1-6	CASSLMGSPLHF	TGTGCCAGCAGCTTAATGGGGTCACCCCTCCACTTT
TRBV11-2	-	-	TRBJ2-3	CASSPRIDTQYF	TGTGCCAGCAGCCCTCGGATAGATACGCAGTATTTT
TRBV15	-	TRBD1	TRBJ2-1	CATSEDRGVVNEQFF	TGTGCCACCAGCGAGGACAGGGGGGTGGTCAATGAGCAGTTCTTC
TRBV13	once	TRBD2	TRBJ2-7	CASSSRGRAYEQYF	TGTGCCAGCAGCTCCCGCGGGAGGGCCTACGAGCAGTACTTC
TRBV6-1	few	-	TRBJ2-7	CASSEWSSYEQYF	TGTGCCAGCAGTGAATGGAGCTCCTACGAGCAGTACTTC
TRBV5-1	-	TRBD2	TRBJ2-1	CASSLALLAGGPWNEQFF	TGCGCCAGCAGCTTGGCACTGCTAGCGGGAGGGCCTTGGAATGAGCAGTTCTTC
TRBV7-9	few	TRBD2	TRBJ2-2	CASSPPGLRPPGELFF	TGTGCCAGCAGCCCTCCGGGACTACGGCCCCCCGGGGAGCTGTTTTTT
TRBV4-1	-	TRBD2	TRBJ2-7	CASSLELAGVSGEQYF	TGCGCCAGCAGCCTGGAATTGGCGGGAGTGTCAGGGGAGCAGTACTTC
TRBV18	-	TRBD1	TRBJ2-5	CASPIQGDAQETQYF	TGTGCCAGCCCAATACAGGGGGACGCCCAAGAGACCCAGTACTTC
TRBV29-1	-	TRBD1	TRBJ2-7	CSVQGAGGSYEQYF	TGCAGCGTGCAGGGGGCAGGAGGGTCCTACGAGCAGTACTTC
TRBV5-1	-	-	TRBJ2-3	CASSSHERADTQYF	TGCGCCAGCAGCTCGCATGAGAGGGCAGATACGCAGTATTTT
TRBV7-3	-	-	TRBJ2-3	CASSPAGGLNTQYF	TGTGCCAGCAGCCCGGCCGGAGGGCTTAATACGCAGTATTTT
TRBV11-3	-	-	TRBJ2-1	CASSLEDGKEYNEQFF	TGTGCCAGCAGCTTAGAAGACGGGAAAGAATACAATGAGCAGTTCTTC
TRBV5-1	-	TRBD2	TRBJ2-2	CASSSSVREAYTGELFF	TGCGCCAGCAGCTCCTCTGTGCGGGAGGCCTACACCGGGGAGCTGTTTTTT
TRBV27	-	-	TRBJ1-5	CASSLGNSNQPQHF	TGTGCCAGCAGTTTGGGGAATAGCAATCAGCCCCAGCATTTT
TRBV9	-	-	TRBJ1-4	CASSPGGKTNEKLFF	TGTGCCAGCAGCCCCGGAGGGAAAACTAATGAAAAACTGTTTTTT
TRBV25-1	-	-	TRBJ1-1	CASSDSINTEAFF	TGTGCCAGCAGTGACAGTATAAACACTGAAGCTTTCTTT
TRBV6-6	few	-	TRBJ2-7	CASSYSDEQYF	TGTGCCAGCAGTTACTCTGATGAGCAGTACTTC
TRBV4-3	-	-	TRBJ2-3	CASSQDGDGSTDTQYF	TGCGCCAGCAGCCAAGATGGGGACGGTAGCACAGATACGCAGTATTTT
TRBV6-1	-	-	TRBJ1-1	CASSEGDITEAFF	TGTGCCAGCAGTGAGGGGGACATCACTGAAGCTTTCTTT
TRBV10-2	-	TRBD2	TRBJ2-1	CASGLAGYNEQFF	TGCGCCAGTGGACTAGCGGGATACAATGAGCAGTTCTTC
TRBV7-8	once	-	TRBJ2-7	CASSLFVERTHSYEQYF	TGTGCCAGCAGCTTATTCGTCGAGAGGACCCACTCCTACGAGCAGTACTTC
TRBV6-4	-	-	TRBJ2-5	CASSRTVLETQYF	TGTGCCAGTAGTAGGACAGTCCTAGAGACCCAGTACTTC
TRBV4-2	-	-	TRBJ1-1	CASSQDLWGENTEAFF	TGTGCCAGCAGCCAGGATTTGTGGGGGGAGAACACTGAAGCTTTCTTT
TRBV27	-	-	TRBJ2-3	CASSFEGGSGTYTDTQYF	TGTGCCAGCAGTTTCGAAGGGGGGAGTGGGACTTACACAGATACGCAGTATTTT
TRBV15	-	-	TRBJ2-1	CATSPYGGELLLTGNEQFF	TGTGCCACCAGCCCTTATGGGGGAGAACTCCTATTAACGGGGAATGAGCAGTTCTTC
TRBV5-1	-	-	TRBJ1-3	CASSLDIGNTIYF	TGCGCCAGCAGCTTGGATATTGGCAACACCATATATTTT
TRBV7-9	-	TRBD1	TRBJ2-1	CASSPVGTGIYNEQFF	TGTGCCAGCAGCCCGGTTGGGACAGGGATTTACAATGAGCAGTTCTTC
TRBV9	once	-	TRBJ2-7	CASSVAGSYEQYF	TGTGCCAGCAGCGTAGCGGGCTCCTACGAGCAGTACTTC
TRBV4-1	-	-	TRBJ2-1	CASSQGTTTNEQFF	TGCGCCAGCAGCCAAGGGACGACGACGAATGAGCAGTTCTTC
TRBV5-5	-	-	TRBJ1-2	CASSDPQTTNYGYTF	TGTGCCAGCAGTGACCCCCAAACCACTAACTATGGCTACACCTTC
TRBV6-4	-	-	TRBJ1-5	CASSDNSNQPQHF	TGTGCCAGCAGTGACAATAGCAATCAGCCCCAGCATTTT
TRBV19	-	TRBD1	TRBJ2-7	CASSISRTGRYEQYF	TGTGCCAGTAGTATTTCTCGGACAGGGCGATACGAGCAGTACTTC
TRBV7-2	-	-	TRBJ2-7	CASSFSDQYEQYF	TGTGCCAGCAGCTTTAGCGATCAATACGAGCAGTACTTC
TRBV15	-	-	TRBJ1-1	CATSQLDTEAFF	TGTGCCACCAGTCAATTGGACACTGAAGCTTTCTTT
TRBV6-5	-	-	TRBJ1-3	CASRQGPGNTIYF	TGTGCCAGCAGGCAGGGTCCTGGAAACACCATATATTTT
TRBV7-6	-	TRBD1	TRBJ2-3	CASSLEGGTGDTQYF	TGTGCCAGCAGCTTAGAGGGCGGGACAGGGGATACGCAGTATTTT
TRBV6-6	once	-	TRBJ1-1	CASSYVSNTEAFF	TGTGCCAGCAGTTATGTCAGCAACACTGAAGCTTTCTTT